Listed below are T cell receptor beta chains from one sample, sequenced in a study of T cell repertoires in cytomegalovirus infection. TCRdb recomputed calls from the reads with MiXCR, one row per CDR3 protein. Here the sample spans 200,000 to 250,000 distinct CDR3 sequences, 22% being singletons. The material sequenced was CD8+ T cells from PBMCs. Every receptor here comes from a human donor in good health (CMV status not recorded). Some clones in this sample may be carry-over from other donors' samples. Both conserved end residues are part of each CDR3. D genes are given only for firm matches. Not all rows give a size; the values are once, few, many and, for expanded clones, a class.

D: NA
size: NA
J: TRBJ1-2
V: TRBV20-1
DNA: TGCAGTGCTAGAGATGATCGGAGGAGCTATGGCTACACCTTC
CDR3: CSARDDRRSYGYTF

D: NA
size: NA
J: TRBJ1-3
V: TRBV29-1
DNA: TGCAGCGTACCTGATATTGGAAACACCATATATTTT
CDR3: CSVPDIGNTIYF

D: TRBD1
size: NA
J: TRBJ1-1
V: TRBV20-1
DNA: TGCAGTGCTAAACCAATAGACAGGGCGGACACTGAAGCTTTCTTT
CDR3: CSAKPIDRADTEAFF

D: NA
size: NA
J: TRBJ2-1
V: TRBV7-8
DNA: TGTGCCAGCAGGGGGTTCGCAGATGAGCAGTTCTTC
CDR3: CASRGFADEQFF

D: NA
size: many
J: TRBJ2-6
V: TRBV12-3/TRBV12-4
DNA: TGTGCCAGCAGCCCGAGAGAGACTGGGGCCAACGTCCTGACTTTC
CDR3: CASSPRETGANVLTF

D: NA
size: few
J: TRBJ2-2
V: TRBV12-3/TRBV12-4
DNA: TGTGCCAGCAAGTGGACCGGGGAGCTGTTTTTT
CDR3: CASKWTGELFF

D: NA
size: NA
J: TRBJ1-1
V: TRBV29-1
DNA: TGCAGCGTTGAAGAGGACAGCATGAACACTGAAGCTTTCTTT
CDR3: CSVEEDSMNTEAFF

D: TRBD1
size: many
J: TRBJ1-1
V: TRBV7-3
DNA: TGTGCCAGCAGCTCAACCCCCGGGACAGGGGGCCGAAGTGAAGCTTTCTTT
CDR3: CASSSTPGTGGRSEAFF

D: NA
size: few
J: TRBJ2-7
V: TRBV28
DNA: TGTGCCAGTGAAGACGCCTACGAGCAGTACTTC
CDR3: CASEDAYEQYF

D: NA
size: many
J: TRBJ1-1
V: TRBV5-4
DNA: TGTGCCAGCAGCTTGCTTGCTGAAGCTTTCTTT
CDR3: CASSLLAEAFF

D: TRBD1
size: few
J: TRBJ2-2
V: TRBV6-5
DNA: TGTGCCAGCAGAGTCCGACAGGGCCCAACCGGGGAGCTGTTTTTT
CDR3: CASRVRQGPTGELFF

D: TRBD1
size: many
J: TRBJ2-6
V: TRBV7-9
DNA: TGTGCCAGCAGCCCGACTCTGCAGGGGGACGGGGCCAACGTCCTGACTTTC
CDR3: CASSPTLQGDGANVLTF

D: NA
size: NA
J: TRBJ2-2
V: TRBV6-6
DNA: TGTGCCAGCAGTTACTTAGAGGGGAACACCGGGGAGCTGTTTTTT
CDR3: CASSYLEGNTGELFF

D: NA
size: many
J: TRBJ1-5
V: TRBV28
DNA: TGTGCCAGCACCGACCCCGGGACGGACAATCAGCCCCAGCATTTT
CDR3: CASTDPGTDNQPQHF

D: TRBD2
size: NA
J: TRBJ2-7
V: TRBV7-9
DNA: TGTGCCAGCAGCCCGGGGGGGGAGCCCGCGCAGTACTTC
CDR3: CASSPGGEPAQYF

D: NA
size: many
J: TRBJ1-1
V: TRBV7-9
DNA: TGTGCCAGCAGCTTAATAGCCTCTGAAGCTTTCTTT
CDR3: CASSLIASEAFF

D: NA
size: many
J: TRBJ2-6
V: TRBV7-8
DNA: TGTGCCAGCAGCTTAGTAGCGGGGGACAGGGGTTATCCTAGGGCCAACGTCCTGACTTTC
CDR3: CASSLVAGDRGYPRANVLTF

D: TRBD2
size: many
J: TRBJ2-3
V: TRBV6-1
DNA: TGTGCCAGCAGTTCCATCGGACTAGCGGGGGACACAGATACGCAGTATTTT
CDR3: CASSSIGLAGDTDTQYF

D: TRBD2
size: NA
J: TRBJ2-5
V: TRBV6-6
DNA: TGTGCCAGCAGCCCGTCACTAGCGGGGCGCTTCTCGCGGGAGACCCAGTACTTC
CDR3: CASSPSLAGRFSRETQYF

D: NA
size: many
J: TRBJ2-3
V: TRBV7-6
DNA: TGTGCCAGCAGCTTTAGCGGTGGGGGCAGTATAGATACGCAGTATTTT
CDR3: CASSFSGGGSIDTQYF

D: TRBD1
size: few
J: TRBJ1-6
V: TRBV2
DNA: TGTGCCAGCCTTGGACAGGGGGCTTGGAATTCACCCCTCCACTTT
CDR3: CASLGQGAWNSPLHF

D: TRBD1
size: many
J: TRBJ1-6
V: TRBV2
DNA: TGTGCCAGCAGTGAAGAGGGGGCAGGCATTGTAGATTCACCCCTCCACTTT
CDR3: CASSEEGAGIVDSPLHF

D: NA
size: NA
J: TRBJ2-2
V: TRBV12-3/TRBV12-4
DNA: TGTGCCAGCAGTTTAGCCAGCCTAACCGGGGAGCTGTTTTTT
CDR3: CASSLASLTGELFF

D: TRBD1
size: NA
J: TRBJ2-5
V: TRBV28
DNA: TGTGCCAGCAGTTCCCGGACAGGGGAGACCCAGTACTTC
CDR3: CASSSRTGETQYF

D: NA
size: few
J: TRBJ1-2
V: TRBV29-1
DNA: TGCAGCGTTGAAGATAGCAGAGACTATGGCTACACCTTC
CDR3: CSVEDSRDYGYTF

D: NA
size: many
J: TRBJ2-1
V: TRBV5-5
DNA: TGTGCCAGCAGCGCCGACCCACGGGAAATACCCAATGAGCAGTTCTTC
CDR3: CASSADPREIPNEQFF

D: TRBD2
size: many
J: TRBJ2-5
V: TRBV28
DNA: TGTGCCAGCAGGATATCTAGCGGGGAACAAGAGACCCAGTACTTC
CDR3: CASRISSGEQETQYF

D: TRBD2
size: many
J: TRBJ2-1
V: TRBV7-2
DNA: TGTGCCAGCAGCCCTACTCTAGCGGGGGGGAACAATGAGCAGTTCTTC
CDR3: CASSPTLAGGNNEQFF

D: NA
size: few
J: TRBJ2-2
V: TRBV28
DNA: TGTGCCAGCAGACCAGGGTTCGCGAACACCGGGGAGCTGTTTTTT
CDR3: CASRPGFANTGELFF

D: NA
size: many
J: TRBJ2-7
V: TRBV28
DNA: TGTGCCAGCAGTTTATATCGGACGGACTACGAGCAGTACTTC
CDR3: CASSLYRTDYEQYF

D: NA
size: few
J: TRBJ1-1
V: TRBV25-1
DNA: TGTGCCAGCAGTGTCTTGGGCGAACACGCTGAAGCTTTCTTT
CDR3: CASSVLGEHAEAFF

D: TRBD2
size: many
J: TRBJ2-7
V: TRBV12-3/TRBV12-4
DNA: TGTGCCAGCAGCCCCTCGGGGGGTCCCTCCTACGAGCAGTACTTC
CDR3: CASSPSGGPSYEQYF

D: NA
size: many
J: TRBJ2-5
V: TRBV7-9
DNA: TGTGCCAGCAGCCCTCTCGGGGGACAAGAGACCCAGTACTTC
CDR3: CASSPLGGQETQYF

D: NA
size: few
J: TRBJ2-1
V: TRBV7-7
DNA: TGTGCCAGCAGCTTGGTGGGCTCATGGGAGCAGTTCTTC
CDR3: CASSLVGSWEQFF

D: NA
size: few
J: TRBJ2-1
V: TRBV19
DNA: TGTGCCAGCGTACAGGGATCCCCTTACAATGAGCAGTTCTTC
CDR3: CASVQGSPYNEQFF